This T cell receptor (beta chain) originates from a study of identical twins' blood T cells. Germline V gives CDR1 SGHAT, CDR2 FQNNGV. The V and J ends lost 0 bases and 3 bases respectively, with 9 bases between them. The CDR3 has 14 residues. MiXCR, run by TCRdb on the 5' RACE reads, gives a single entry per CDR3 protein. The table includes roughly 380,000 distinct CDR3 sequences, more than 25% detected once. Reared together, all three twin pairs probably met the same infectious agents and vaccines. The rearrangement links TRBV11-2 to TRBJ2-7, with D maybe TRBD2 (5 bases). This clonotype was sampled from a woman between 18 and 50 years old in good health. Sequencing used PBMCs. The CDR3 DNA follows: TGTGCCAGCAGCTTAGATCATCGGGGCTACGAGCAGTACTTC. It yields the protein CASSLDHRGYEQYF.